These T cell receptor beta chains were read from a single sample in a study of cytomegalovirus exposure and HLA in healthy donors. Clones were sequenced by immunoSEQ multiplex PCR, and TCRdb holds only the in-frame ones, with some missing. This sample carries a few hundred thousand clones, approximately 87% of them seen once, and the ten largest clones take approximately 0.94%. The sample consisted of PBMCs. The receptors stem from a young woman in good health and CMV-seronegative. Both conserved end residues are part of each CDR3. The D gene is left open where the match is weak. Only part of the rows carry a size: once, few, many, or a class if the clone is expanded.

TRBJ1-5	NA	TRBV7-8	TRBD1	TGTGCCAGCAGCTTGGGCTTGGGACAGGGATCCTATAATCAGCCCCAGCATTTT	CASSLGLGQGSYNQPQHF
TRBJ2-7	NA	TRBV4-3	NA	TGCGCCAGCAGCCAAGATGGGGCGGATCTATACGAGCAGTACTTC	CASSQDGADLYEQYF
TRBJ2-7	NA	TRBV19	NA	TGTGCCAGTAGTAAGTTGACAGAGCTCCACGAGCAGTACTTC	CASSKLTELHEQYF
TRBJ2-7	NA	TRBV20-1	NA	TGCAGTGCTTTGTCAAACGAGCAGTACTTC	CSALSNEQYF
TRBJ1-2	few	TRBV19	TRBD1	TGTGCCAGTAGTATATCGGCAGGGGGCTATAGCTACACCTTC	CASSISAGGYSYTF
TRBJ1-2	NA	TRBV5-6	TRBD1	TGTGCCAGCAGCTCCTTACAGGGGGCTGGTGGCTACACCTTC	CASSSLQGAGGYTF
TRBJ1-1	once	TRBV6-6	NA	TGTGCCAGCAGACCAGGACACCAGAACACTGAAGCTTTCTTT	CASRPGHQNTEAFF
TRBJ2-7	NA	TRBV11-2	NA	TGTGCCAGCAGCTTTGAGGTGGGAGTTCTCGAGCAGTACTTC	CASSFEVGVLEQYF
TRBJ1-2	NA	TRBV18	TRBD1	TGTGCCAGCTCACCGGACAGGGGGCCGAGACGGCGTGGCTACACCTTC	CASSPDRGPRRRGYTF
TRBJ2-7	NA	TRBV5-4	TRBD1	TGTGCCAGCAGCCCTGGACAGGGGGCCCCCTACGAGCAGTACTTC	CASSPGQGAPYEQYF
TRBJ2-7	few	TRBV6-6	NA	TGTGCCAGCAGTTACCGCCGGGACGAGCAGTACTTC	CASSYRRDEQYF
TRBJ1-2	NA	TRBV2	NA	TGTGCCAGCAGTCCGGAGGGAAAGAACTATGGCTACACCTTC	CASSPEGKNYGYTF
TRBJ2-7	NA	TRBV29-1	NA	TGCAGCGCCGGAGGTCTCTATGGTCTCGAGCAGTACTTC	CSAGGLYGLEQYF
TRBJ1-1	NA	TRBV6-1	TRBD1	TGTGCCAGCAGCTCACAGGGGGGTAACACTGAAGCTTTCTTT	CASSSQGGNTEAFF
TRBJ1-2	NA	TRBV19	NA	TGTGCCAGTAGGGCTCCCGGAGAGAGCTATGGCTACACCTTC	CASRAPGESYGYTF
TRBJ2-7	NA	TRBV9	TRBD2	TGTGCCAGCAGCCCCGGCGGGAGCTCCTACGAGCAGTACTTC	CASSPGGSSYEQYF
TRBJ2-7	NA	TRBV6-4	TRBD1	TGTGCCAGCAGTGTGGACAGGGGGCCCTACGAGCAGTACTTC	CASSVDRGPYEQYF
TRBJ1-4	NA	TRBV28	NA	TGTGCCATCGGCTGGCGGGCAACTAATGAAAAACTGTTTTTT	CAIGWRATNEKLFF
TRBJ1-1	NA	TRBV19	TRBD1	TGTGCCAGTAGTAGAAACAGGGGAAACACTGAAGCTTTCTTT	CASSRNRGNTEAFF
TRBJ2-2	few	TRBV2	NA	TGTGCCAGCAGAGGTCGAGGTATCGTAGCCGGGGAGCTGTTTTTT	CASRGRGIVAGELFF
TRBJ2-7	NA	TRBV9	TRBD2	TGTGCCAGCAGCCCCCAGGGACTAGCGGGAGTCTACGAGCAGTACTTC	CASSPQGLAGVYEQYF
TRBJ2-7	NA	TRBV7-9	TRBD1	TGTGCCAGCAGCCCAATCTCCGGGACAGGGGGAAAGGGGCAGTACTTC	CASSPISGTGGKGQYF
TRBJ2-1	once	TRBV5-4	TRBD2	TGTGCCAGCAGGCGAGCGGGAGGGCCTTTCGATGAGCAGTTCTTC	CASRRAGGPFDEQFF
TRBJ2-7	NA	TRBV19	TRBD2	TGTGCCACCAGACGCACAGGTTTAGCGGGGACCTACGAGCAGTACTTC	CATRRTGLAGTYEQYF